The next 28 T cell receptor beta chains were all read from a single sample in a study of immune cell composition in non-small cell lung cancer. Normal lung was sampled as far from the tumour as possible, at least 3 cm. The protocol was immunoSEQ multiplex PCR, while the TCRdb copy is restricted to in-frame clones and leaves out a portion. This table holds about 8,700 clones, 67% found once. Input material: non-adjacent lung tissue. All receptors come from a human donor with non-small cell lung cancer.

The CDR3 reads CASVSGGGTEAFF. CDR3 sequence (DNA): TGTGCCAGCGTCTCAGGGGGTGGCACTGAAGCTTTCTTT. This chain links TRBV27 with TRBJ1-1, with 7 bases identical to TRBD1. CDR3 length: 13 residues. Germline values: CDR1 MNHEY, CDR2 SMNVEV (reference sequence). J was trimmed by 4 bases and V by 8 bases; bases with no gene match: 7.

This sequence joins TRBV7-8 and TRBJ2-7, with 10 bases matching TRBD1. This CDR3 has 14 residues. CDR1 is SGHVS, CDR2 FQNEAQ, per germline. After removal of 2 bases from V and 3 bases from J, the junction contained 1 base not matched to a gene. The CDR3 reads CASSLRTGGYEQYF. The CDR3 coding sequence is TGTGCCAGCAGCTTACGGACAGGGGGCTACGAGCAGTACTTC.

The CDR3 here is CASSGGTEVYGYTF. For the CDR3, the DNA is TGTGCCAGCAGCGGCGGGACGGAGGTCTATGGCTACACCTTC. This rearrangement joins TRBV11-2 to TRBJ1-2; D possibly corresponds to TRBD1 (5 bases). From germline, CDR1 is SGHAT and CDR2 FQNNGV. The CDR3 is made up of 14 amino acids. The germline V and J ends were trimmed by 5 bases and 4 bases, with 14 bases remaining between them.

V usage is TRBV9 and J usage is TRBJ1-1; 8 bases are shared with TRBD1. Germline CDR1 reads SGDLS; CDR2 reads YYNGEE. The CDR3 loop spans 16 amino acids. J was trimmed by 7 bases and V by 3 bases; bases with no gene match: 14. CDR3 in amino acids: CASSAFRTGGSDEAFF. As DNA, the CDR3 is TGTGCCAGCAGCGCGTTTCGCACAGGGGGTTCTGATGAAGCTTTCTTT.

This clone turned up a few times. The V gene is TRBV6-1, the J gene TRBJ1-2; weak D call: TRBD1 (5 bases). V was pared by 6 bases and J by 8 bases, with 16 bases between. The CDR3 has 13 residues. The germline V gene encodes CDR1 MNHNS and CDR2 SASEGT. The CDR3 reads CASSQGGEGGYTF. CDR3 nucleotides: TGTGCCAGCAGCCAAGGTGGGGAGGGGGGCTACACCTTC.

This chain links TRBV9 with TRBJ2-1; TRBD2 matches at 9 bases. Germline CDR1 is SGDLS and CDR2 is YYNGEE. There are 15 residues in the CDR3. V lost 3 bases to trimming and J lost 2 bases; unmatched junction nucleotides: 3. The CDR3 spells CASSASGAPYNEQFF. The CDR3 DNA follows: TGTGCCAGCAGCGCTAGCGGGGCTCCCTACAATGAGCAGTTCTTC.

J is TRBJ2-7 and V is TRBV5-1; 8 positions match TRBD1. The CDR3 loop spans 17 amino acids. CDR1 and CDR2 (germline): SGHRS, YFSETQ. V shed 2 bases and J 3 bases; nucleotides not matched to a gene: 13. For the CDR3, the DNA is TGCGCCAGCAGCTTTCATCCCGGGACAGGAAAACTCTACGAGCAGTACTTC. Its translation: CASSFHPGTGKLYEQYF.

V gene TRBV18 combines with J gene TRBJ2-3; 8 bases align to TRBD2. This CDR3 has 16 amino acids. Germline lookup yields CDR1 KGHSH and CDR2 LQKENI. Trimming cost V 5 bases and J 1 base; bases outside gene matches: 8. This CDR3 reads CASSTRGAGGTDTQYF. The CDR3 DNA reads as TGTGCCAGCTCAACCAGAGGAGCGGGGGGCACAGATACGCAGTATTTT.

V gene TRBV9 combines with J gene TRBJ1-3, with a weak D call TRBD1 (5 bases). The CDR3 is 14 residues long. The ends were cut back, 4 bases at V and 1 base at J, with 9 bases in the middle. CDR1 is SGDLS, CDR2 YYNGEE, per germline. The DNA of the CDR3 is TGTGCCAGCAGCCGGGGGAGTTCTGGAAACACCATATATTTT. Translation gives CASSRGSSGNTIYF.

The rearrangement uses TRBV14 and TRBJ2-3, with 11 bases aligning to TRBD2. Germline loops: CDR1 SGHDN, CDR2 FVKESK. V shed 0 bases, J shed 4 bases, and the junction held 12 bases outside the gene matches. This CDR3 is 19 amino acids long. The CDR3 coding sequence is TGTGCCAGCAGCCAAGAGGTACCCCTTAGCGGGGGGGCCCCAGATACGCAGTATTTT. This sequence encodes CASSQEVPLSGGAPDTQYF.

This clone was seen just once. The gene calls are TRBV4-1 and TRBJ1-5; 7 bases map to TRBD1. V was pared by 0 bases and J by 8 bases, with 13 bases of the junction left unmatched. Germline-derived CDR1 and CDR2 are MGHRA and YSYEKL. The CDR3 is 17 amino acids. The CDR3 DNA follows: TGCGCCAGCAGCCAAGATGTCGTGGGCAGGGGGAAGGAGCCCCAGCATTTT. The encoded protein is CASSQDVVGRGKEPQHF.

This chain uses TRBV27 with TRBJ2-7; TRBD1 aligns across 12 bases. The CDR3 covers 14 residues. Looked up from germline, CDR1 is MNHEY and CDR2 is SMNVEV (reference sequence). Trimming at V came to 7 bases and at J to 5 bases, leaving 6 bases not matched to a gene. CDR3 protein: CASTWDRGHHEQYF. In nucleotides, the CDR3 is TGTGCCAGCACCTGGGACAGGGGGCATCACGAGCAGTACTTC.

V and J are TRBV6-1 and TRBJ2-3; D possibly corresponds to TRBD1 (7 bases). V lost 4 bases to trimming and J lost 0 bases, with 23 bases between them. Germline V gene lookup returns CDR1 MNHNS and CDR2 SASEGT. There are 19 residues in the CDR3. CDR3: CASSVDREVVASSTDTQYF. In nucleotides, the CDR3 is TGTGCCAGCAGTGTCGACAGGGAGGTGGTAGCTTCTAGCACAGATACGCAGTATTTT.

The chain combines TRBV6-1 with TRBJ2-6, with 12 bases that match TRBD1. Trimming at V came to 3 bases and at J to 2 bases, leaving 8 bases not matched to a gene. Germline CDR1 and CDR2: MNHNS and SASEGT. The CDR3 runs 19 residues. The CDR3 region has the DNA TGTGCCAGCAGTGACCCCGGGACAGGGGGCAGGACTGGGGCCAACGTCCTGACTTTC. Protein product: CASSDPGTGGRTGANVLTF.

J is TRBJ1-1 and V is TRBV6-6; the match to TRBD1 covers 7 bases. Germline CDR1 MNHNY, CDR2 SVGAGI (reference sequence). The V segment lost 5 bases and the J segment 3 bases; nucleotides outside the gene matches: 6. CDR3 length: 14 amino acids. The CDR3 loop reads CASSLGQGDTEAFF. In DNA, the CDR3 is TGTGCCAGCAGTCTGGGCCAGGGGGACACTGAAGCTTTCTTT.

The J gene is TRBJ2-3, the V gene TRBV6-5; TRBD2 agrees at 10 bases. Germline CDR1 MNHEY, CDR2 SVGAGI. This CDR3 has 16 residues. V shed 2 bases, J shed 0 bases, and the junction held 2 bases outside the gene matches. In nucleotides, the CDR3 is TGTGCCAGCAGTTACGTAGCGGGGGGAAGCACAGATACGCAGTATTTT. Translation gives CASSYVAGGSTDTQYF.

The chain has TRBV9 and TRBJ2-5; 11 bases are a match to TRBD2. Trimming at V came to 3 bases and at J to 1 base, leaving 5 bases not matched to a gene. Germline values: CDR1 SGDLS, CDR2 YYNGEE. The CDR3 has 16 residues. CDR3 coding DNA: TGTGCCAGCAGCGCTCCTAGCGGGGGGACCCAAGAGACCCAGTACTTC. It is translated as CASSAPSGGTQETQYF.

V usage is TRBV6-6 and J usage is TRBJ2-7, with 7 nucleotides matching TRBD1. The CDR3 has 13 amino acids. The germline V gene has CDR1 MNHNY and CDR2 SVGAGI (reference sequence). V dropped 4 bases and J dropped 5; count of bases not matched to a gene: 5. The CDR3 protein is CASSSQGSHEQYF. Here the CDR3 DNA reads TGTGCCAGCAGTTCACAGGGGAGCCACGAGCAGTACTTC.

This clone turned up a few times. This chain joins TRBV7-9 and TRBJ1-2, with a tentative D call TRBD1 (6 bases). Trimming pared 4 bases from V and 8 bases from J, leaving 14 bases between. Germline CDR1 is SEHNR and CDR2 is FQNEAQ (reference sequence). The CDR3 runs to 13 residues. The CDR3, as DNA: TGTGCCAGCAGCTCCTCAGGGGCCCGGGGCTACACCTTC. It specifies CASSSSGARGYTF.

The CDR3 bases are TGTGCCAGCAGTGAGGGACAGCTAAATCAGCCCCAGCATTTT. As protein: CASSEGQLNQPQHF. The chain joins TRBV2 to TRBJ1-5; the match to TRBD1 covers 7 bases. Germline CDR1 and CDR2: SNHLY and FYNNEI. There are 14 residues in the CDR3. Trimming at V came to 3 bases and at J to 4 bases, leaving 3 bases not matched to a gene.

Of note for this clone: Relative to the germline gene, one junction end is altered; a read error may explain this. The chain combines TRBV5-1 with TRBJ2-7; D possibly corresponds to TRBD2 (6 bases). CDR1 and CDR2 (germline): SGHRS, YFSETQ. The length of the CDR3 is 15 residues. CDR3 sequence: CASSLLRGDSHEQYF. DNA of the CDR3: TGCGCCAGCAGCTTGCTGCGAGGGGACTCCCACGAGCAGTACTTC.

The V gene is TRBV21-1, the J gene TRBJ1-1; the table names TRBD1, a call not compared with the DNA. TRBV21-1 is a known pseudogene. CDR3 length: 16 residues. Here the CDR3 DNA reads TGTGCCAGCAGCGCATATTTACGACAGGGGTTCACTGAAGCTTTCTTT. It codes for CASSAYLRQGFTEAFF.

The CDR3 here is CASSSQRGRSGTGELFF. The CDR3 DNA is TGTGCCAGCAGCTCTCAGCGGGGGCGTTCTGGCACCGGGGAGCTGTTTTTT. The gene calls are TRBV4-2 and TRBJ2-2; 8 positions agree with TRBD2. Trimming removed 5 bases from V and 4 bases from J; junction bases left unmatched: 12. CDR3 length: 17 amino acids. Germline values: CDR1 LGHNA, CDR2 YNFKEQ.

This chain links TRBV5-1 with TRBJ1-2; 9 bases align to TRBD1. The CDR3 runs to 18 residues. Germline assignment: CDR1 SGHRS and CDR2 YFSETQ. With 4 bases clipped from V and 2 bases from J, the junction kept 15 bases outside the gene matches. The CDR3 sequence is CASSPSGQGGFKNYGYTF. The DNA of the CDR3 is TGCGCCAGCAGCCCCTCGGGACAGGGTGGGTTTAAGAACTATGGCTACACCTTC. The full variable domain, rest sourced from reference TRBV5-1 and TRBJ1-2, is KAGVTQTPRYLIKTRGQQVTLSCSPISGHRSVSWYQQTPGQGLQFLFEYFSETQRNKGNFPGRFSGRQFSNSRSEMNVSTLELGDSALYLCASSPSGQGGFKNYGYTFGSGTRLTVV.

The rearrangement links TRBV10-1 to TRBJ2-3; D gene ambiguous. V was pared by 5 bases and J by 6 bases, with 24 bases between. Germline loops: CDR1 WNHNN, CDR2 SYGVQD (reference sequence). The CDR3 runs 17 residues. This CDR3 is CASSLGFTSMDLDTQYF. For the CDR3, the DNA is TGCGCCAGCAGTTTGGGCTTCACCTCCATGGATCTCGATACGCAGTATTTT.

V and J are TRBV21-1 and TRBJ2-1; the table's D gene call, TRBD1, was not cross checked with the DNA. TRBV21-1 corresponds to a pseudogene. CDR3 length: 17 residues. The CDR3 DNA reads TGTGCCAGCAGCCCCGAGGGGGACACCTACTCCTACAATGAGCAGTTCTTC. Encoded protein: CASSPEGDTYSYNEQFF.

V is TRBV6-1 and J is TRBJ1-1, with 7 positions matching TRBD1. CDR1 is MNHNS, CDR2 SASEGT, per germline. The V segment lost 7 bases and the J segment 4 bases; nucleotides outside the gene matches: 3. This CDR3 has 12 amino acids. The CDR3 DNA reads as TGTGCCAGCACGCAGGGGGGCACTGAAGCTTTCTTT. Translating gives CASTQGGTEAFF.

J is TRBJ1-2 and V is TRBV6-5, with 10 bases identical to TRBD1. The germline gives CDR1 MNHEY, CDR2 SVGAGI. The CDR3 extends over 12 amino acids. V was clipped by 7 bases and J by 13 bases; unmatched bases: 9. The chain's CDR3 is CASKGQGGWGTF. The CDR3 region has the DNA TGTGCCAGCAAAGGACAGGGGGGGTGGGGCACCTTC.